The subject of this entry is one T cell receptor beta chain. The table came from immunoSEQ multiplex PCR; TCRdb's copy has only in-frame clones and leaves some out. This table has more than 95,000 clones, 81% appearing once. Germline loops: CDR1 MNHEY, CDR2 SMNVEV (reference sequence). CDR3 length: 16 amino acids. Unmatched junction bases numbered 6, after V lost 2 bases and J lost 0 bases. This sample stems from a study of blood T cell repertoires in COVID-19. Sequenced input: peripheral blood. The clonotype originates from a man aged 25-40 years with COVID-19, enrolled during active disease. The chain joins TRBV27 to TRBJ1-2; 7 bases are shared with TRBD1. Here the CDR3 reads CASSLKSGTANYGYTF. The CDR3 DNA is TGTGCCAGCAGTTTAAAATCCGGGACAGCTAACTATGGCTACACCTTC.